The sequence of this T cell receptor (beta chain) was determined in a study of regulatory T cells in long-lasting Graves disease. Overall study context: Persistence in Graves' disease denoted antithyroid drug use beyond 5 years alongside positive TSH receptor antibodies. Study results and caveats: Fewer public clonotypes were shared by new patients (just under 1,000) than by persistent patients (roughly 2,500).

This clonotype was counted a few times. Its antigen is not identified. This CDR3 has 15 residues. Between the trimmed V and J ends, which lost 1 base and 4 bases, there was a span of 11 bases. Germline assignment: CDR1 SGHTA and CDR2 FQGNSA. Indicated time point: persistent/refractory GD, antithyroid drugs over 5 years with positive TRAb. From RNA extracted from PBMCs, the TCR library was made. Arm-PCR of CDR3 regions and iRepertoire HTBI primers were used to build TCR beta libraries. TCRdb analysed the multiplex PCR reads with MiXCR anew, one entry per CDR3 protein. Of 420,000 or so distinct CDR3 sequences detected, about a quarter appear once; the ten largest clones hold about a quarter.

The source material was peripheral blood mononuclear cells (PBMCs), sampled when the disease was refractory, from a patient treated with antithyroid drugs. This TCR came from a female donor with Graves disease. The V call is TRBV7-2, the J call TRBJ2-1, with D perhaps matching TRBD2 (5 bases). CDR3 amino acids: CASSLEAGRYNEQFF. The CDR3 DNA is TGTGCCAGCAGCTTAGAGGCGGGCCGGTACAATGAGCAGTTCTTC.